These 10 T cell receptor beta chains were sequenced from one sample in a study of blood T cell repertoires in COVID-19. Repertoires were generated with immunoSEQ multiplex PCR, while TCRdb's copy carries only in-frame clones and drops some. The sample has approximately 36,000 clones, 70% to 90% seen once. Sequenced: peripheral blood. These receptor sequences come from a human donor in a cohort sampled during active or convalescent COVID-19. The donor label of this sample is uncertain.

The gene calls are TRBV19 and TRBJ2-2, with a possible D match to TRBD2 (6 bases). V was pared by 3 bases and J by 4 bases, with 12 bases between. From germline, CDR1 is LNHDA and CDR2 SQIVND (reference sequence). The CDR3 spans 15 residues. The chain's CDR3 is CASSISGGSTGELFF. Written as DNA, the CDR3 is TGTGCCAGTAGTATTTCAGGAGGGAGCACCGGGGAGCTGTTTTTT.

This clone was detected only a few times. V is TRBV12-5 and J is TRBJ1-2; D not certain. This CDR3 comprises 16 residues. CDR1 and CDR2 from the germline V gene are LGHNT and FRNRAP. V was pared by 4 bases and J by 1 base, with 16 bases between. The CDR3 sequence: CASGSISGGFNYGYTF. The CDR3 nucleotides are TGTGCTAGTGGTTCCATTTCCGGCGGCTTTAACTATGGCTACACCTTC. The full variable domain, its missing parts supplied by reference TRBV12-5 and TRBJ1-2, is DARVTQTPRHKVTEMGQEVTMRCQPILGHNTVFWYRQTMMQGLELLAYFRNRAPLDDSGMPKDRFSAEMPDATLATLKIQPSEPRDSAVYFCASGSISGGFNYGYTFGSGTRLTVV.

This rearrangement joins TRBV27 to TRBJ1-5, with D possibly TRBD1 on 5 matching bases. The CDR3 runs to 15 residues. V lost 3 bases to trimming and J lost 4 bases, with 13 bases between them. Germline values: CDR1 MNHEY, CDR2 SMNVEV (reference sequence). The CDR3 nucleotides read TGTGCCAGCAGTTTCTCCGGGACTAGAAATCAGCCCCAGCATTTT. It is translated as CASSFSGTRNQPQHF.

The rearrangement joins TRBV4-2 to TRBJ2-2; 7 bases map to TRBD2. The CDR3 spans 17 residues. Per the germline V gene, CDR1 is LGHNA and CDR2 is YNFKEQ. J gave up 1 base and V 0 bases, and 5 bases lay outside the gene matches. The CDR3 bases are TGTGCCAGCAGCCAAGAAAGGGGCGGGGGGAACACCGGGGAGCTGTTTTTT. This codes for CASSQERGGGNTGELFF.

This clone was picked up one time. The CDR3 region has the DNA TGTGCCAGCAGCTCCCACGGGGGAGGAGTAGCCAAAAACATTCAGTACTTC. Translating it yields CASSSHGGGVAKNIQYF. The genes are TRBV5-5 and TRBJ2-4, with D tentatively TRBD2 (6 bases). The CDR3 length is 17 residues. V gave up 3 bases and J gave up 0 bases, with 16 bases separating them. From germline, CDR1 is SGHKS and CDR2 YYEKEE (reference sequence).

The gene calls are TRBV5-4 and TRBJ1-2; 9 nucleotides align to TRBD1. This CDR3 is 13 amino acids long. V shed 6 bases and J 4 bases; nucleotides not matched to a gene: 4. Germline values: CDR1 SGHNT, CDR2 YYREEE (reference sequence). CDR3: CASIGTGTYGYTF. CDR3 nucleotide sequence: TGTGCCAGCATTGGGACAGGGACCTATGGCTACACCTTC.

The chain has TRBV7-2 and TRBJ2-1, with 10 bases lining up with TRBD2. CDR3 length: 16 amino acids. V shed 1 base and J 7 bases; nucleotides not matched to a gene: 7. CDR1 and CDR2 (germline): SGHTA, FQGNSA. CDR3 bases: TGTGCCAGCAGCTTAGAGGCTAGCGGGAGTTTGAATGAGCAGTTCTTC. Its translation: CASSLEASGSLNEQFF.

Only a few counts were recorded for this clone. The chain couples TRBV5-4 to TRBJ2-7; D unresolved. V was shortened by 4 bases and J by 3 bases, with 11 bases between the two germline ends. The CDR3 loop spans 13 amino acids. The V gene's germline CDR1 is SGHNT and CDR2 YYREEE (reference sequence). Here the CDR3 reads CASSLPNYYEQYF. CDR3 nucleotides: TGTGCCAGCAGCCTCCCGAACTACTACGAGCAGTACTTC.

The V gene is TRBV5-8, the J gene TRBJ1-1; D uncertain. There are 12 residues in the CDR3. Trimming took 2 bases from V and 7 from J, leaving 9 bases between them. The germline gives CDR1 SGHTS, CDR2 YDEGEE. The DNA of the CDR3 is TGTGCCAGCAGCTTTCTCGCGGGTGAAGCTTTCTTT. Translating it yields CASSFLAGEAFF.

This sequence joins TRBV18 and TRBJ1-1; D might be TRBD1 (5 bases). The CDR3 is made up of 14 amino acids. Germline V CDR1 and CDR2: KGHSH, LQKENI. The germline V and J ends were trimmed by 4 bases and 5 bases, with 14 bases remaining between them. The chain's CDR3 is CASSLSGAGTEAFF. The DNA of the CDR3 is TGTGCCAGCTCACTCTCCGGGGCGGGGACTGAAGCTTTCTTT.